The 32 T cell receptor beta chains listed next were all sequenced from one sample in a study of T cells in Graves' hyperthyroidism and ophthalmopathy. RNA transcripts yielded amplified TCR beta CDR3 regions. Primed by the HTBI set, a first-round RT-PCR was run on the TCR CDR3. TCRdb re-derived calls from the multiplex PCR reads in MiXCR, one entry per CDR3 protein. Counted here are some 420,000 distinct CDR3 sequences, roughly an eighth occurring once; the ten biggest clones make up around 5.3%. The sequenced material came from blood. Receptors were obtained from a young woman with Graves' hyperthyroidism.

This clonotype has a handful of counts. The chain has TRBV7-9 and TRBJ2-1, with 7 bases fitting TRBD2. Germline trimming cut 3 bases from V and 10 bases from J; bases unmatched to any gene: 6. Germline CDR1 is SEHNR and CDR2 is FQNEAQ (reference sequence). CDR3 length equals 13 residues. The CDR3 is CASSLALAEEQFF. The CDR3 nucleotides read TGTGCCAGCAGCTTGGCCCTAGCGGAGGAGCAGTTCTTC.

The chain couples TRBV4-1 to TRBJ2-7, with D unresolved. The CDR3 runs to 16 residues. Germline assignment: CDR1 MGHRA and CDR2 YSYEKL. V lost 0 bases to trimming and J lost 1 base, with 13 bases between them. The DNA of the CDR3 is TGCGCCAGCAGCCAAGATTTGAACGGATTTTCCTACGAGCAGTACTTC. Translated, it gives CASSQDLNGFSYEQYF.

This clonotype was seen a handful of times. This rearrangement joins TRBV2 to TRBJ2-1, with 7 bases aligning to TRBD2. Germline CDR1 SNHLY, CDR2 FYNNEI. The CDR3 is made up of 19 amino acids. V shed 2 bases and J 7 bases; nucleotides not matched to a gene: 20. CDR3 sequence: CASSEYRTRRAGPFNEQFF. Written as DNA, the CDR3 is TGTGCCAGCAGTGAATACCGGACTAGGAGAGCGGGGCCCTTTAATGAGCAGTTCTTC.

This clonotype was seen at least ten times. The chain recombines TRBV10-3 with TRBJ1-1; D is unresolved. V lost 0 bases and J 7 bases, leaving 9 bases between the germline ends. Germline-derived CDR1 and CDR2 are ENHRY and SYGVKD. The CDR3 loop spans 13 amino acids. The CDR3 here is CAISESSLVEAFF. In DNA form, the CDR3 reads TGTGCCATCAGTGAGTCCAGCCTTGTTGAAGCTTTCTTT.

This clonotype was counted many times. The chain joins TRBV3-1 to TRBJ2-7; 8 bases are a match to TRBD1. CDR1 is LGHDT and CDR2 is YNNKEL in the germline V gene (reference sequence). V dropped 3 bases and J dropped 5; count of bases not matched to a gene: 6. The CDR3 is 14 residues long. CDR3 nucleotide sequence: TGTGCCAGCAGCCACGGACAGGGTCTCAACGAGCAGTACTTC. Translated: CASSHGQGLNEQYF.

This clonotype was detected only a few times. V is TRBV30 and J is TRBJ1-3; no firm D call. Trimming took 2 bases from V and 1 from J, leaving 0 bases between them. Germline loops: CDR1 GTSNPN, CDR2 SVGIG (reference sequence). CDR3 length equals 11 residues. In nucleotides, the CDR3 is TGTGCCTGGAGTTCTGGAAACACCATATATTTT. This codes for CAWSSGNTIYF.

This clonotype has at least ten counts. The CDR3 region is CAISVGQGNYGYTF. The CDR3 DNA reads TGTGCCATCAGTGTGGGACAGGGTAACTATGGCTACACCTTC. This chain links TRBV10-3 with TRBJ1-2; 9 bases align to TRBD1. The V segment lost 4 bases and the J segment 1 base; nucleotides outside the gene matches: 1. From germline, CDR1 is ENHRY and CDR2 SYGVKD. This CDR3 contains 14 residues.

This clonotype came up many times. The chain employs TRBV18 and TRBJ1-5, with 7 bases matching TRBD1. Losses at the gene ends were 6 bases for V and 3 bases for J; bases not matched to a gene: 8. The CDR3 sequence is 15 residues long. Germline V gene lookup returns CDR1 KGHSH and CDR2 LQKENI. CDR3 DNA sequence: TGTGCCAGCTCCCCTACGGGACAGCTCAATCAGCCCCAGCATTTT. This sequence encodes CASSPTGQLNQPQHF.

The rearrangement links TRBV29-1 to TRBJ1-5; TRBD1 agrees at 7 bases. The V gene end was trimmed by 5 bases and the J gene end by 6 bases; junction bases not matched to a gene: 7. Germline V gene lookup returns CDR1 SQVTM and CDR2 ANQGSEA. CDR3 size: 13 residues. The CDR3 sequence is CSVSRGLTQPQHF. The CDR3 DNA reads TGCAGCGTTAGCAGGGGGTTGACTCAGCCCCAGCATTTT.

This clonotype occurred many times. The chain has TRBV20-1 and TRBJ2-7; 9 bases fit TRBD2. Per germline, CDR1 DFQATT and CDR2 SNEGSKA (reference sequence). The CDR3 has 16 residues. Trimming cost V 2 bases and J 4 bases; bases outside gene matches: 12. The CDR3 protein is CSARRGAGGILYEQYF. CDR3 in DNA: TGCAGTGCTAGACGCGGCGCGGGAGGGATTCTTTACGAGCAGTACTTC.

This clonotype was seen repeatedly, ten times or more. The chain has TRBV12-3 or TRBV12-4 and TRBJ2-1; D call uncertain. The V end was cut by 10 bases, the J end by 0 bases, with 19 bases between. This CDR3 has 16 residues. The CDR3 DNA reads TGTGCCACCAAAGCCTTAGACGCCCGCTCCTACAATGAGCAGTTCTTC. Residues: CATKALDARSYNEQFF.

This clonotype was seen a few times. A read error may account for a junction end that differs from germline. The rearrangement links TRBV2 to TRBJ2-2, with a tentative D call TRBD2 (5 bases). The CDR3 runs 16 residues. The germline V gene has CDR1 SNHLY and CDR2 FYNNEI. CDR3 in amino acids: CANSLRTAANTGELFF. The CDR3 DNA reads as TGTGCCAACAGTCTCAGGACTGCTGCGAACACCGGGGAGCTGTTTTTT.

This clonotype was seen many times. This sequence joins TRBV27 and TRBJ2-3, with TRBD2 matching 9 bases. Germline assignment: CDR1 MNHEY and CDR2 SMNVEV (reference sequence). The CDR3 consists of 14 residues. The V gene end was trimmed by 4 bases and the J gene end by 5 bases; junction bases not matched to a gene: 4. CDR3: CASSSLLAGDTQYF. In DNA, the CDR3 is TGTGCCAGCAGTTCCTTACTAGCGGGAGATACGCAGTATTTT.

This clonotype was observed a few times. The genes are TRBV4-1 and TRBJ2-1, with TRBD2 matching over 11 bases. V was clipped by 2 bases and J by 3 bases; unmatched bases: 6. The CDR3 has 17 residues. Germline V gene data show CDR1 as MGHRA and CDR2 as YSYEKL. This CDR3 is CASSQSGTSGYYNEQFF. DNA for the CDR3: TGCGCCAGCAGCCAATCGGGGACTAGCGGATACTACAATGAGCAGTTCTTC.

There are a few counts of this clonotype. The chain has TRBV28 and TRBJ2-7; D might be TRBD1 (5 bases). Trimming pared 5 bases from V and 3 bases from J, leaving 17 bases between. From germline, CDR1 is MDHEN and CDR2 SYDVKM. The CDR3 runs to 15 residues. As DNA, the CDR3 is TGTGCCAGCAGTCCCCCAGCAGGGTCCTACTACGAGCAGTACTTC. Residues: CASSPPAGSYYEQYF.

This clonotype was counted a few times. The chain joins TRBV3-1 to TRBJ2-1; D gene uncertain. This CDR3 is 15 amino acids long. Germline-derived CDR1 and CDR2 are LGHDT and YNNKEL (reference sequence). V was clipped by 0 bases and J by 8 bases, with 14 bases between them. The CDR3 bases are TGTGCCAGCAGCCAAGACCCGAGAAGCACGGATGAGCAGTTCTTC. It translates to CASSQDPRSTDEQFF.

Many counts were recorded for this clonotype. The chain links TRBV20-1 to TRBJ2-7; 7 nucleotides align to TRBD1. With 6 bases clipped from V and 5 bases from J, the junction kept 16 bases outside the gene matches. CDR3 length: 15 residues. Germline V gene lookup returns CDR1 DFQATT and CDR2 SNEGSKA (reference sequence). CDR3 DNA: TGCAGTGCGGAAGACAGGGTTTCGTGGTCCCACGAGCAGTACTTC. Protein: CSAEDRVSWSHEQYF.

This clonotype appeared many times. This chain connects TRBV28 to TRBJ2-2, with D unresolved. Germline CDR1 MDHEN, CDR2 SYDVKM. The CDR3 consists of 13 residues. V was trimmed by 10 bases and J by 0 bases, leaving 9 bases between them. CDR3 DNA sequence: TGTGCCACGGGCCAACCGAACACCGGGGAGCTGTTTTTT. It is translated as CATGQPNTGELFF.

This clonotype was observed many times. The chain couples TRBV20-1 to TRBJ2-3, with D tentatively TRBD1 (5 bases). This CDR3 comprises 12 residues. Trimming left V 5 bases short and J 3 bases short, with 9 bases between. Germline CDR1 reads DFQATT; CDR2 reads SNEGSKA (reference sequence). CDR3 sequence: CSAQQDTDTQYF. CDR3 coding DNA: TGCAGTGCTCAACAGGATACAGATACGCAGTATTTT.

In its sample, this clonotype was seen many times. This sequence joins TRBV30 and TRBJ1-4; D might be TRBD1 (5 bases). Per germline, CDR1 GTSNPN and CDR2 SVGIG (reference sequence). CDR3 size: 13 residues. V shed 5 bases and J shed 2 bases, with 9 bases lying between them. CDR3 residues: CAWAAGTNEKLFF. The CDR3 DNA follows: TGTGCCTGGGCGGCAGGGACTAATGAAAAACTGTTTTTT.

This clonotype was observed many times. V and J are TRBV7-9 and TRBJ2-1; 14 bases fit TRBD2. The germline V gene encodes CDR1 SEHNR and CDR2 FQNEAQ (reference sequence). CDR3 length equals 13 residues. V shed 5 bases and J 15 bases; nucleotides not matched to a gene: 6. The CDR3 sequence is CASSATSGRASFF. Written as DNA, the CDR3 is TGTGCCAGCAGCGCGACTAGCGGGAGGGCGTCGTTCTTC. The variable domain in full, completed from reference TRBV7-9 and TRBJ2-1, reads DTGVSQNPRHKITKRGQNVTFRCDPISEHNRLYWYRQTLGQGPEFLTYFQNEAQLEKSRLLSDRFSAERPKGSFSTLEIQRTEQGDSAMYLCASSATSGRASFFGPGTRLTVL.

This sequence joins TRBV20-1 and TRBJ2-3; the match to TRBD2 covers 7 bases. CDR1 and CDR2 (germline): DFQATT, SNEGSKA (reference sequence). The CDR3 totals 18 residues. With 6 bases clipped from V and 4 bases from J, the junction kept 22 bases outside the gene matches. Here the CDR3 reads CSASGEKGILASPDTQYF. The CDR3 DNA sequence: TGCAGTGCGAGCGGGGAGAAAGGAATTCTAGCGTCCCCAGATACGCAGTATTTT.

The V and J genes are TRBV5-6 and TRBJ1-1; possibly TRBD1 for D (6 bases). The V end lost 3 bases, the J end lost 4 bases, and 19 bases lay between the germline ends. This CDR3 has 16 amino acids. CDR1 SGHDT and CDR2 YYEEEE come from the germline V gene. The CDR3 loop is CASSYPGALVRTEAFF. In nucleotides, the CDR3 is TGTGCCAGCAGCTACCCGGGGGCGTTGGTTCGCACTGAAGCTTTCTTT.

This clonotype has only a few counts. The J gene is TRBJ1-1, the V gene TRBV30; 8 nucleotides agree with TRBD1. V shed 2 bases and J 11 bases; nucleotides not matched to a gene: 7. The germline V gene encodes CDR1 GTSNPN and CDR2 SVGIG (reference sequence). The CDR3 has 12 residues. The CDR3 here is CAWSSGTGDAFF. The CDR3 coding sequence is TGTGCCTGGAGTTCTGGGACAGGCGATGCTTTCTTT.

This clonotype appeared many times. This sequence joins TRBV6-6 and TRBJ2-7, with a tentative D call TRBD2 (6 bases). Germline V CDR1 and CDR2: MNHNY, SVGAGI (reference sequence). V lost 2 bases and J 7 bases, leaving 18 bases between the germline ends. There are 15 residues in the CDR3. CDR3 region: CASSYEIGTGGEQYF. In DNA, the CDR3 is TGTGCCAGCAGTTACGAGATAGGGACTGGGGGTGAGCAGTACTTC.

This clonotype was picked up many times. The CDR3 loop is CASRGLAGNTGELFF. As DNA, the CDR3 is TGTGCCAGCAGAGGACTAGCGGGCAACACCGGGGAGCTGTTTTTT. This rearrangement joins TRBV2 to TRBJ2-2; 11 bases line up with TRBD2. With V trimmed by 6 bases and J by 2 bases, 2 bases remained unmatched. Per germline, CDR1 SNHLY and CDR2 FYNNEI. The CDR3 covers 15 residues.

The table lists this clonotype with many counts. This chain joins TRBV6-5 and TRBJ2-7; perhaps TRBD2 as D (6 bases). Trimming took off 2 bases at V and 4 bases at J, with 21 bases between the two ends. Germline V gene data show CDR1 as MNHEY and CDR2 as SVGAGI. The CDR3 consists of 17 residues. CDR3 loop: CASSYRWDSMSPYEQYF. Written as DNA, the CDR3 is TGTGCCAGCAGTTACCGATGGGACTCCATGAGCCCTTACGAGCAGTACTTC.

This clonotype came up many times. V usage is TRBV18 and J usage is TRBJ1-2; TRBD1 matches at 11 bases. The CDR3 is 14 residues long. Germline lookup yields CDR1 KGHSH and CDR2 LQKENI. The V gene end was trimmed by 6 bases and the J gene end by 6 bases; junction bases not matched to a gene: 6. CDR3 in amino acids: CASSLQDRGHGYTF. DNA of the CDR3: TGTGCCAGCTCCCTACAGGACAGGGGGCATGGCTACACCTTC.

This clonotype was recorded at least ten times. V gene TRBV7-6 combines with J gene TRBJ1-1; TRBD1 is a possible D gene (6 bases). V dropped 5 bases and J dropped 2 bases, with 18 bases sitting between them. Germline V lookup: CDR1 SGHVS, CDR2 FNYEAQ. The CDR3 contains 16 residues. The DNA of the CDR3 is TGTGCCAGCAGCCCCCTTATATGGACAGACAACACTGAAGCTTTCTTT. This encodes CASSPLIWTDNTEAFF.

This clonotype was seen at least ten times. The chain couples TRBV28 to TRBJ2-1; the D gene is possibly TRBD2 (5 bases). The CDR3 runs 15 residues. CDR1 and CDR2 from the germline V gene are MDHEN and SYDVKM. The ends were cut back, 4 bases at V and 6 bases at J, with 16 bases in the middle. The CDR3 bases are TGTGCCAGCAGTTCGAGAAGCGTAGGGAGCAATGAGCAGTTCTTC. This gives the protein CASSSRSVGSNEQFF.

This clonotype was found a few times. The CDR3 loop reads CASSRTGTGGFFSYEQYF. CDR3 bases: TGTGCCAGCAGCCGAACCGGGACAGGGGGCTTTTTCTCCTACGAGCAGTACTTC. The genes are TRBV7-2 and TRBJ2-7, with 12 bases aligning to TRBD1. CDR3 length: 18 residues. V lost 5 bases to trimming and J lost 0 bases; unmatched junction nucleotides: 11. Germline V gene lookup returns CDR1 SGHTA and CDR2 FQGNSA. Drawing the rest from reference TRBV7-2 and TRBJ2-7, the complete variable domain is GAGVSQSPSNKVTEKGKDVELRCDPISGHTALYWYRQSLGQGLEFLIYFQGNSAPDKSGLPSDRFSAERTGGSVSTLTIQRTQQEDSAVYLCASSRTGTGGFFSYEQYFGPGTRLTVT.

This chain connects TRBV4-3 to TRBJ1-4; TRBD1 is a possible D gene (5 bases). The CDR3 covers 15 residues. Trimming left V 0 bases short and J 8 bases short, with 13 bases between. CDR1 is LGHNA and CDR2 is YSLEER in the germline V gene. The CDR3 spells CASSQDLQGGEKLFF. As DNA, the CDR3 is TGCGCCAGCAGCCAAGATCTCCAGGGAGGCGAAAAACTGTTTTTT.